Following are 21 T cell receptor beta chains from one sample sequenced in a study of T-cell reconstitution after alpha-beta-depleted transplantation in children. It was with unique molecular identifiers that the TCRbeta library was prepared. TCRdb used MiXCR to reprocess the PCR reads, holding one entry per CDR3 protein. Here the sample spans 300,000 to 400,000 distinct CDR3 sequences, about an eighth being singletons. The material was PBMCs, obtained from the stem cell graft. The receptors originated from a human donor who donated a stem cell graft to a child with Fanconi anemia.

The sample holds a few counts of this clonotype. The chain is built from TRBV5-1 and TRBJ1-1; TRBD1 might be the D (5 bases). The CDR3 covers 17 residues. With 4 bases removed from V and 3 bases from J, the gap between germline ends came to 22 bases. Per germline, CDR1 SGHRS and CDR2 YFSETQ. CDR3 in amino acids: CASSPSALRGEDTEAFF. The CDR3 DNA sequence: TGCGCCAGCAGCCCGTCGGCGTTGAGGGGCGAGGACACTGAAGCTTTCTTT.

This clonotype was counted between two and nine times. CDR3 protein: CASSLAGGQGVGNTIYF. The CDR3 DNA sequence: TGTGCCAGCAGCTTAGCTGGTGGACAGGGGGTCGGAAACACCATATATTTT. V and J are TRBV7-9 and TRBJ1-3; 10 nucleotides agree with TRBD1. V lost 0 bases and J lost 4; bases outside the gene matches: 6. Germline CDR1 SEHNR, CDR2 FQNEAQ (reference sequence). This CDR3 region has 17 residues.

This clonotype has ten or more counts. V gene TRBV29-1 combines with J gene TRBJ1-2, with D uncertain. Trimming took 4 bases from V and 6 from J, leaving 9 bases between them. Germline V gene sequence: CDR1 SQVTM, CDR2 ANQGSEA. The CDR3 is 11 residues long. The CDR3 is CSVGGADGYTF. As DNA, the CDR3 is TGCAGCGTTGGAGGTGCCGATGGCTACACCTTC. The full variable domain, with the rest looked up from reference TRBV29-1 and TRBJ1-2, is SAVISQKPSRDICQRGTSLTIQCQVDSQVTMMFWYRQQPGQSLTLIATANQGSEATYESGFVIDKFPISRPNLTFSTLTVSNMSPEDSSIYLCSVGGADGYTFGSGTRLTVV.

The sample holds a few counts of this clonotype. The genes are TRBV6-2 or TRBV6-3 and TRBJ1-2; D is unresolved. The CDR3 loop spans 13 amino acids. Deletions cut 5 bases from V and 5 bases from J, with 12 bases between. Germline V CDR1 and CDR2: MNHEY, SVGEGT. The CDR3, as DNA: TGTGCCAGCAGTCGCCTGGTTAGGTATGGCTACACCTTC. Translation: CASSRLVRYGYTF.

This clonotype was detected only a few times. A much bigger clone sits one base away, suggesting this may be a read error. The chain uses TRBV25-1 and TRBJ1-1; no clear D gene. Germline-derived CDR1 and CDR2 are MGHDK and SYGVNS. The CDR3 spans 13 residues. The V end lost 6 bases, the J end lost 3 bases, and 11 bases lay between the germline ends. The CDR3 nucleotides are TGTGCCAGCAGATCCCCGGGGTACACTGAAGCTTTCTTT. Its translation: CASRSPGYTEAFF.

This clonotype was observed at least ten times. This sequence joins TRBV18 and TRBJ2-5; no clear D gene. This CDR3 comprises 12 residues. V was shortened by 8 bases and J by 0 bases, with 7 bases between the two germline ends. The germline V gene has CDR1 KGHSH and CDR2 LQKENI. The CDR3 protein is CASSPYQETQYF. In nucleotides, the CDR3 is TGTGCCAGCAGCCCTTACCAAGAGACCCAGTACTTC. Together with reference TRBV18 and TRBJ2-5, the CDR3 gives the full variable domain: NAGVMQNPRHLVRRRGQEARLRCSPMKGHSHVYWYRQLPEEGLKFMVYLQKENIIDESGMPKERFSAEFPKEGPSILRIQQVVRGDSAAYFCASSPYQETQYFGPGTRLLVL.

This clonotype showed up just a few times. V usage is TRBV19 and J usage is TRBJ2-7, with TRBD2 matching 9 bases. The V and J ends lost 1 base and 2 bases, in that order; junction bases with no gene match: 3. The CDR3 spans 15 residues. Germline loops: CDR1 LNHDA, CDR2 SQIVND (reference sequence). The CDR3 region is CASSIGSGSTYEQYF. The DNA of the CDR3 is TGTGCCAGTAGTATAGGTAGCGGGAGTACCTACGAGCAGTACTTC.

The table lists this clonotype with a few counts. The chain is built from TRBV4-3 and TRBJ2-2; D gene ambiguous. The length of the CDR3 is 13 residues. Germline CDR1 and CDR2: LGHNA and YSLEER. Trimming removed 5 bases from V and 1 base from J, with 5 bases in between. The CDR3 here is CASSSWNTGELFF. The CDR3 DNA follows: TGCGCCAGCAGCTCTTGGAACACCGGGGAGCTGTTTTTT.

CDR3 coding DNA: TGCGCCAGCAGCCTCGTCGGCGGCGCAACTAATGAAAAACTGTTTTTT. Its translation is CASSLVGGATNEKLFF. This chain links TRBV5-1 with TRBJ1-4; no definite D call. The CDR3 length is 16 residues. From germline, CDR1 is SGHRS and CDR2 YFSETQ. V dropped 4 bases and J dropped 0 bases, with 13 bases sitting between them. Variable domain in full (rest from reference TRBV5-1 and TRBJ1-4): KAGVTQTPRYLIKTRGQQVTLSCSPISGHRSVSWYQQTPGQGLQFLFEYFSETQRNKGNFPGRFSGRQFSNSRSEMNVSTLELGDSALYLCASSLVGGATNEKLFFGSGTQLSVL.

The genes are TRBV5-5 and TRBJ1-1; D ambiguous. This CDR3 contains 15 residues. The germline V gene has CDR1 SGHKS and CDR2 YYEKEE (reference sequence). Trimming cost V 0 bases and J 6 bases, with 15 bases left between them. The CDR3: CASSLGFEGLAEAFF. The CDR3 DNA reads TGTGCCAGCAGCTTGGGTTTCGAGGGTCTAGCTGAAGCTTTCTTT.

This clonotype was seen ten or more times. The chain combines TRBV2 with TRBJ2-2; D ambiguous. The germline V gene encodes CDR1 SNHLY and CDR2 FYNNEI. V shed 6 bases and J shed 2 bases, with 10 bases lying between them. This CDR3 region has 14 residues. The CDR3 DNA follows: TGTGCCAGCAGACCCGACGGAAACACCGGGGAGCTGTTTTTT. It encodes CASRPDGNTGELFF.

This clonotype was observed many times. The chain combines TRBV7-9 with TRBJ2-3; no definite D call. Trimming removed 2 bases at V and 2 bases at J, with 8 bases between. The CDR3 is 14 amino acids. The V gene's germline CDR1 is SEHNR and CDR2 FQNEAQ (reference sequence). The CDR3 DNA is TGTGCCAGCAGCTTAACGCTAGACACAGATACGCAGTATTTT. This gives the protein CASSLTLDTDTQYF.

The chain links TRBV2 to TRBJ1-3, with 7 bases matching TRBD1. With V trimmed by 6 bases and J by 2 bases, 7 bases remained unmatched. The CDR3 is made up of 15 amino acids. The germline V gene encodes CDR1 SNHLY and CDR2 FYNNEI. The CDR3 loop reads CASSVDRVPGNTIYF. The CDR3 DNA is TGTGCCAGCAGCGTCGACAGGGTCCCTGGAAACACCATATATTTT.

This clonotype came up a few times. This rearrangement joins TRBV5-4 to TRBJ2-3; 8 bases line up with TRBD2. This CDR3 has 15 amino acids. V shed 2 bases, J shed 2 bases, and the junction held 4 bases outside the gene matches. CDR1 SGHNT and CDR2 YYREEE come from the germline V gene (reference sequence). CDR3 amino acids: CASSLAGEFTDTQYF. In DNA form, the CDR3 reads TGTGCCAGCAGCTTAGCGGGGGAGTTCACAGATACGCAGTATTTT.

This clonotype has just a few counts. The chain links TRBV18 to TRBJ2-3; D may correspond to TRBD1 or TRBD2 (5 bases each). CDR3 length: 14 amino acids. Germline loops: CDR1 KGHSH, CDR2 LQKENI. V was cut by 2 bases and J by 4 bases, with 10 bases left in between. The CDR3 reads CASSPEGSPDTQYF. The CDR3 DNA sequence: TGTGCCAGCTCACCAGAGGGGAGCCCAGATACGCAGTATTTT.

V gene TRBV15 combines with J gene TRBJ2-6; 7 bases are a match to TRBD1. The CDR3 spans 17 residues. In germline, CDR1 is LNHNV, CDR2 YYDKDF (reference sequence). V shed 1 base, J shed 4 bases, and the junction held 7 bases outside the gene matches. The CDR3 protein is CATSRGTGLLGANVLTF. CDR3 DNA: TGTGCCACCAGCAGAGGGACAGGCCTACTGGGGGCCAACGTCCTGACTTTC. The entire variable domain, with the rest obtained from reference TRBV15 and TRBJ2-6, is as follows: DAMVIQNPRYQVTQFGKPVTLSCSQTLNHNVMYWYQQKSSQAPKLLFHYYDKDFNNEADTPDNFQSRRPNTSFCFLDIRSPGLGDTAMYLCATSRGTGLLGANVLTFGAGSRLTVL.

The gene calls are TRBV2 and TRBJ2-5; perhaps D is TRBD1 or TRBD2 (5 bases each). Germline V gene data show CDR1 as SNHLY and CDR2 as FYNNEI. Deletions cut 7 bases from V and 7 bases from J, with 19 bases between. This CDR3 is built from 14 residues. CDR3 loop: CASIAGTQGGTQYF. Written as DNA, the CDR3 is TGTGCCAGCATAGCCGGGACCCAAGGCGGGACCCAGTACTTC.

The gene calls are TRBV5-1 and TRBJ1-1, with TRBD1 matching 7 bases. Unmatched junction bases numbered 8, after V lost 3 bases and J lost 3 bases. The CDR3 is made up of 15 amino acids. Germline V gene lookup returns CDR1 SGHRS and CDR2 YFSETQ. The CDR3 protein is CASSSKQGRDTEAFF. The CDR3 DNA is TGCGCCAGCAGCTCAAAACAGGGGAGGGACACTGAAGCTTTCTTT.

A few counts support this clonotype. The V call is TRBV18, the J call TRBJ2-5; the D is unclear. Between the trimmed V and J ends, which lost 5 bases and 1 base, there was a span of 8 bases. CDR3 size: 13 residues. The germline V gene has CDR1 KGHSH and CDR2 LQKENI. The CDR3 is CASSESIQETQYF. In DNA, the CDR3 is TGTGCCAGCTCAGAGAGCATCCAAGAGACCCAGTACTTC. The whole variable domain, remainder taken from reference TRBV18 and TRBJ2-5, is NAGVMQNPRHLVRRRGQEARLRCSPMKGHSHVYWYRQLPEEGLKFMVYLQKENIIDESGMPKERFSAEFPKEGPSILRIQQVVRGDSAAYFCASSESIQETQYFGPGTRLLVL.

This clonotype was observed once. No conserved phenylalanine or tryptophan ends this CDR3, so it is likely a read error. V is TRBV6-1 and J is TRBJ1-1; D gene uncertain. Germline V gene sequence: CDR1 MNHNS, CDR2 SASEGT. V lost 4 bases to trimming and J lost 1 base, with 4 bases between them. The CDR3 covers 12 residues. The CDR3 coding sequence is TGTGCCAGCAGTGTTTGGAACACTGAAGCTTTCTCT. Its translation: CASSVWNTEAFS.

This clonotype has more than one count but fewer than ten. The J gene is TRBJ1-3, the V gene TRBV6-5; D not resolved. V lost 0 bases to trimming and J lost 3 bases, with 9 bases between them. Per germline, CDR1 MNHEY and CDR2 SVGAGI. The CDR3 runs 15 residues. Written as DNA, the CDR3 is TGTGCCAGCAGTTACTCTGTCCAAAATGGAAACACCATATATTTT. It codes for CASSYSVQNGNTIYF.